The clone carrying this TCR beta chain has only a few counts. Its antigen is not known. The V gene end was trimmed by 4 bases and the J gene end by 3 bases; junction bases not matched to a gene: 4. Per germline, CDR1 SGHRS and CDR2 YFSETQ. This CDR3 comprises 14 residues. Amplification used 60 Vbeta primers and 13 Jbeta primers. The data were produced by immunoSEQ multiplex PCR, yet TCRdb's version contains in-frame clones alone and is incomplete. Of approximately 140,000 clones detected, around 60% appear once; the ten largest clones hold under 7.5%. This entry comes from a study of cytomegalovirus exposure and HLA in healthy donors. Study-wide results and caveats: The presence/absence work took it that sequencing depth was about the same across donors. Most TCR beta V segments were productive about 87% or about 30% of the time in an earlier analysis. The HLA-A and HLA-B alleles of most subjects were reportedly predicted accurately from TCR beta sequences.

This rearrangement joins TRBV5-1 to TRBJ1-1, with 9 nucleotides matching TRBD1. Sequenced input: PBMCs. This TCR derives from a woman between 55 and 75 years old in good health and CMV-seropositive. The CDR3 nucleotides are TGCGCCAGCAGCGGACAGGGGTTAGACACTGAAGCTTTCTTT. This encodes CASSGQGLDTEAFF.